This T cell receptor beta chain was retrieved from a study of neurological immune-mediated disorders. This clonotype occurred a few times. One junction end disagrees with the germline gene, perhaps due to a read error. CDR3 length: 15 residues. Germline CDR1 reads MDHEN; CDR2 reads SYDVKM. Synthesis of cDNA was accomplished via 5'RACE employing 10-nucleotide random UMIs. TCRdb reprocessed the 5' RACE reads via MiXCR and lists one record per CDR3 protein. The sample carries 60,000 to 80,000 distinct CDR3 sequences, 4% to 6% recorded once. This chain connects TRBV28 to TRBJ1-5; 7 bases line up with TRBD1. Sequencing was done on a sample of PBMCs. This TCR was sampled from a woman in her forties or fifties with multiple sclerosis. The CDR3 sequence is CASSPDRERGQPQNF. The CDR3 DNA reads TGTGCCAGCAGCCCTGACAGGGAGCGAGGACAGCCCCAGAATTTT.